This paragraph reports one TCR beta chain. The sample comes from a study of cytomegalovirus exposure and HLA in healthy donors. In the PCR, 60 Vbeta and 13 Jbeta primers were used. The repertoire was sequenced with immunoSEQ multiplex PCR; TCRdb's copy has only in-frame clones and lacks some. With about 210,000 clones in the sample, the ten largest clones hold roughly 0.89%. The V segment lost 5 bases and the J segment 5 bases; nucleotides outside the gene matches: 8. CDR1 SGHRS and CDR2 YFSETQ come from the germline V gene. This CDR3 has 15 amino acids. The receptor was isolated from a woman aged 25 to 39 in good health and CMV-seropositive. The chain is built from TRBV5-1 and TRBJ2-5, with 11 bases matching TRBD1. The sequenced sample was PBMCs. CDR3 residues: CASRLTGTGGETQYF. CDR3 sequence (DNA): TGCGCCAGCAGACTTACCGGGACAGGGGGGGAGACCCAGTACTTC.